The 3 T cell receptor beta chains below come from one sample, sequenced in a study of blood T cell repertoires in COVID-19. TCRdb's copy holds only in-frame clones and misses some; the assay was immunoSEQ multiplex PCR. The data show 100,000 or so clones, approximately 90% seen once. The sample was peripheral blood. The source is a man aged 50 to 59 with active COVID-19.

The chain uses TRBV3-1 (or the pseudogene TRBV3-2) and TRBJ1-1, with TRBD1 as a possible D gene (5 bases). The CDR3 is 17 amino acids. Trimming removed 0 bases from V and 4 bases from J, with 18 bases in between. From germline, CDR1 is LGHDT and CDR2 YNNKEL (reference sequence). CDR3 nucleotides: TGTGCCAGCAGCCAAGAGGGAACCCTAAGGGGCGGCACTGAAGCTTTCTTT. Translated: CASSQEGTLRGGTEAFF.

CDR3: CASNPSGAGETQYF. In DNA, the CDR3 is TGTGCCAGCAATCCCAGCGGGGCGGGAGAGACCCAGTACTTC. The chain employs TRBV7-8 and TRBJ2-5, with 7 nucleotides matching TRBD2. The CDR3 has 14 residues. Losses at the gene ends were 7 bases for V and 4 bases for J; bases not matched to a gene: 9. The V gene's germline CDR1 is SGHVS and CDR2 FQNEAQ. Complete variable domain (other parts from reference TRBV7-8 and TRBJ2-5): GAGVSQSPRYKVAKRGQDVALRCDPISGHVSLFWYQQALGQGPEFLTYFQNEAQLDKSGLPSDRFFAERPEGSVSTLKIQRTQQEDSAVYLCASNPSGAGETQYFGPGTRLLVL.

The chain couples TRBV9 to TRBJ1-3; a possible D gene is TRBD1 (6 bases). Trimming took 4 bases from V and 8 from J, leaving 10 bases between them. The CDR3 is 12 amino acids. CDR1 SGDLS and CDR2 YYNGEE come from the germline V gene. CDR3 nucleotides: TGTGCCAGCAGCAGAGCAGGGGACACCATATATTTT. Translated: CASSRAGDTIYF.